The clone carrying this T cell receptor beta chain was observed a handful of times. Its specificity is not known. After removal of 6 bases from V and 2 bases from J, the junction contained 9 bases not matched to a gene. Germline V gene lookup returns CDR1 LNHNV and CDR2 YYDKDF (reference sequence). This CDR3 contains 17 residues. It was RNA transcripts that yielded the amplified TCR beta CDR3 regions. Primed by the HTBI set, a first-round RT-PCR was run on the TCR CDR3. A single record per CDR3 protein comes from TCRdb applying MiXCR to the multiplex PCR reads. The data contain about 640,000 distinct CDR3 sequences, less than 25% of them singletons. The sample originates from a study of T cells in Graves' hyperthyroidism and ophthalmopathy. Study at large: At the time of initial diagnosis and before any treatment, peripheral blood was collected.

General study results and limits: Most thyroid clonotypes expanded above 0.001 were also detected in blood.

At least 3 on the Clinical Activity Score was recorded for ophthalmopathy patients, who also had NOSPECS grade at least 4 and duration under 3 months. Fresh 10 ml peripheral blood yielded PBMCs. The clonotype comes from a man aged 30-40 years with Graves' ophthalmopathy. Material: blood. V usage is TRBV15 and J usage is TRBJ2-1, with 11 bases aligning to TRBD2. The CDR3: CATRGTSGTIPYNEQFF. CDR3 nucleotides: TGTGCCACCAGAGGGACTAGCGGAACGATCCCCTACAATGAGCAGTTCTTC.